The clone carrying this T cell receptor beta chain was observed a handful of times. The source of the sample is a study of molecular identifiers for immune sequencing clone quantification. TCRdb re-called the PCR reads through MiXCR, storing one row per CDR3 protein. The sample has roughly 320,000 distinct CDR3 sequences, about 22% seen once. This TCR was recovered from a human donor in good health. Some libraries in this study had Jurkat cell RNA spiked in. The sequenced sample consisted of naive CD8+ T cells from blood, with Jurkat cell RNA spiked in. The subset: FACS-sorted CD8+CD4-CCR7+CD45RA+ naive T cells.

The CDR3 loop is CASSQEGRSTDTQYF. The DNA for the CDR3 is TGCGCCAGCAGCCAAGAGGGACGAAGCACAGATACGCAGTATTTT. The rearrangement links TRBV4-1 to TRBJ2-3, with D perhaps given as TRBD1 or TRBD2 (5 bases each). This CDR3 region has 15 residues. Germline CDR1 MGHRA, CDR2 YSYEKL. Trimming shortened V by 0 bases and J by 0 bases, and 7 bases separated the two germline ends.